This TCR beta chain appears in the sequencing data of a study of radiation and T cells in renal cell carcinoma. The data were produced by immunoSEQ multiplex PCR, yet TCRdb's version contains in-frame clones alone and is incomplete. The data show roughly 130,000 clones, nearly 90% seen once. The time point here: baseline pretreatment blood. Noted treatment: 15 Gy SBRT to primary tumor, nephrectomy 4 weeks later. Blood was sampled at baseline, 2 weeks and 4 weeks after SBRT. Germline assignment: CDR1 MGHRA and CDR2 YSYEKL. The CDR3 totals 16 residues. V lost 1 base to trimming and J lost 1 base, with 13 bases between them.

V gene TRBV4-1 combines with J gene TRBJ1-1, with D hard to call. The TCR sequence derives from a woman aged 45-65 years with renal cell carcinoma. Here the sequenced sample was blood, taken from a patient whose treatment included radiotherapy and nephrectomy. The CDR3 reads CASSQGAARANTEAFF. The CDR3 nucleotides are TGCGCCAGCAGCCAAGGCGCGGCGAGGGCGAACACTGAAGCTTTCTTT.